Following are 27 T cell receptor beta chains from one sample sequenced in a study of Graves' ophthalmopathy and Graves' hyperthyroidism. The authors amplified TCR beta CDR3 regions from RNA transcripts. Investigators did first-round RT-PCR with HTBI primers, then second-round multiplex PCR. A single record per CDR3 protein comes from TCRdb applying MiXCR to the multiplex PCR reads. The sample holds approximately 1.2 million distinct CDR3 sequences; around a third are singletons and the top ten take over 8.5%. Sequencing was done on a sample of peripheral blood or thyroid tissue (not recorded which). These receptors were taken from an adult man with Graves' hyperthyroidism.

Points on this clonotype: The junction departs from the called germline gene at one end, perhaps through a read error. The chain combines TRBV7-9 with TRBJ2-5; 8 nucleotides match TRBD2. Germline loops: CDR1 SEHNR, CDR2 FQNEAQ (reference sequence). The CDR3 sequence is 15 residues long. The CDR3 nucleotides read TGTGCCAGCAGTTTAGCGGGGCCGGATCAAGAGACCCAGTACTTC. The encoded protein is CASSLAGPDQETQYF.

Remarks on this clonotype: Lacking the conserved final phenylalanine or tryptophan, this CDR3 likely reflects a read error. The chain combines TRBV2 with TRBJ1-1; maybe TRBD1 (6 bases). The CDR3 is 14 residues long. V shed 7 bases and J shed 0 bases, with 12 bases lying between them. The germline CDR1 and CDR2 sequences are SNHLY and FYNNEI. The CDR3 DNA reads as TGTGCCAGCATGGGGGACACCATGAACACTGAAGCTTTCCTT. This sequence encodes CASMGDTMNTEAFL.

This rearrangement joins TRBV6-5 to TRBJ1-1; no clear D gene. V was trimmed by 6 bases and J by 11 bases, leaving 19 bases between them. CDR1 MNHEY and CDR2 SVGAGI come from the germline V gene. The CDR3 extends over 13 amino acids. CDR3 amino acids: CASSSDYPSFAFF. CDR3 in DNA: TGTGCCAGCAGCTCGGATTACCCAAGCTTCGCTTTCTTT.

This clonotype was found many times. This chain links TRBV7-8 with TRBJ2-7, with D maybe TRBD2 (6 bases). The V gene's germline CDR1 is SGHVS and CDR2 FQNEAQ. V was clipped by 3 bases and J by 2 bases, with 17 bases between them. The CDR3 sequence is 16 residues long. As DNA, the CDR3 is TGTGCCAGCAGCTTTGGTGCTAGTGGAGGGACCTACGAGCAGTACTTC. This translates into CASSFGASGGTYEQYF.

This clonotype occurred a few times. V and J are TRBV12-3 or TRBV12-4 and TRBJ1-5; unclear D gene. The CDR3 is made up of 16 amino acids. V shed 2 bases and J shed 0 bases, with 11 bases lying between them. CDR3 DNA sequence: TGTGCCAGCAGTTTAAGGACGGGTAATAGCAATCAGCCCCAGCATTTT. This encodes CASSLRTGNSNQPQHF.

The genes are TRBV6-5 and TRBJ1-2; D is undetermined. Trimming took off 5 bases at V and 7 bases at J, with 11 bases between the two ends. Germline CDR1 is MNHEY and CDR2 is SVGAGI. This CDR3 contains 12 residues. This CDR3 reads CASSLMGGGYTF. CDR3 bases: TGTGCCAGCAGTCTCATGGGCGGTGGCTACACCTTC.

The gene calls are TRBV10-2 and TRBJ1-1; possibly TRBD1 for D (5 bases). The CDR3 sequence is 13 residues long. Trimming removed 4 bases from V and 3 bases from J, with 9 bases in between. CDR1 and CDR2 from the germline V gene are WSHSY and SAAADI. The CDR3 is CASSGLRDTEAFF. The CDR3 DNA reads as TGCGCCAGCAGTGGACTCAGGGACACTGAAGCTTTCTTT.

This chain uses TRBV4-1 with TRBJ2-7, with a possible D match to TRBD2 (6 bases). V was trimmed by 1 base and J by 2 bases, leaving 12 bases between them. The germline CDR1 and CDR2 sequences are MGHRA and YSYEKL. The CDR3 is made up of 15 amino acids. For the CDR3, the DNA is TGCGCCAGCAGCCAAGTAAGGGACTTCACCTACGAGCAGTACTTC. It codes for CASSQVRDFTYEQYF.

This clonotype was seen ten or more times. The V gene is TRBV7-9, the J gene TRBJ1-1; D is undetermined. Trimming stripped 5 bases from V and 4 bases from J, with 8 bases between. CDR1 and CDR2 from the germline V gene are SEHNR and FQNEAQ (reference sequence). This CDR3 contains 12 residues. CDR3 region: CASSPVPTEAFF. CDR3 DNA sequence: TGTGCCAGCAGCCCGGTGCCCACTGAAGCTTTCTTT.

The CDR3 DNA sequence: TGCGCCAGCAGTGCCATGAGCAGCCCCGAGCAGTACTTC. As protein: CASSAMSSPEQYF. The chain joins TRBV10-2 to TRBJ2-7, with unresolved D. Trimming pared 4 bases from V and 6 bases from J, leaving 13 bases between. Germline V lookup: CDR1 WSHSY, CDR2 SAAADI. This CDR3 spans 13 amino acids.

This clonotype was observed a handful of times. V and J are TRBV12-3 or TRBV12-4 and TRBJ2-7; 12 nucleotides match TRBD2. CDR3 size: 16 residues. V was clipped by 2 bases and J by 4 bases; unmatched bases: 6. The DNA for the CDR3 is TGTGCCAGCAGTTTAAGTGGTACTAGCGGGAGGTACGAGCAGTACTTC. Translated: CASSLSGTSGRYEQYF.

The CDR3 DNA is TGCAGTGCAAATAGCGGGAACTCCTACGAGCAGTACTTC. Its translation is CSANSGNSYEQYF. The gene calls are TRBV20-1 and TRBJ2-7; 8 positions match TRBD2. The germline V gene has CDR1 DFQATT and CDR2 SNEGSKA (reference sequence). Germline trimming cut 6 bases from V and 0 bases from J; bases unmatched to any gene: 4. The CDR3 totals 13 residues.

The chain is built from TRBV6-5 and TRBJ1-1; D is ambiguous. CDR3 length: 12 amino acids. V was shortened by 2 bases and J by 7 bases, with 8 bases between the two germline ends. Per the germline V gene, CDR1 is MNHEY and CDR2 is SVGAGI. The CDR3 reads CASSYQGYEAFF. The CDR3 coding sequence is TGTGCCAGCAGTTACCAAGGATATGAAGCTTTCTTT.

The chain recombines TRBV14 with TRBJ1-2; TRBD1 might be the D (6 bases). Trimming pared 1 base from V and 10 bases from J, leaving 7 bases between. CDR3 length: 11 amino acids. CDR1 is SGHDN, CDR2 FVKESK, per germline. The CDR3 nucleotides read TGTGCCAGCAGCCAAGGACAGGCCTACACCTTC. This encodes CASSQGQAYTF.

The J gene is TRBJ1-1, the V gene TRBV29-1; D is unresolved. The germline CDR1 and CDR2 sequences are SQVTM and ANQGSEA. The CDR3 sequence is 11 residues long. V was trimmed by 8 bases and J by 3 bases, leaving 10 bases between them. DNA for the CDR3: TGCAGCTTCCAGGAAGACACTGAAGCTTTCTTT. Translation gives CSFQEDTEAFF.

This clonotype showed up many times. The junction does not match germline at one end; this may be a read error. The J gene is TRBJ1-1, the V gene TRBV19; D unclear. Germline lookup yields CDR1 LNHDA and CDR2 SQIVND (reference sequence). This CDR3 spans 11 amino acids. The CDR3 here is CASSRVTEAFF. In nucleotides, the CDR3 is TGTGCCAGCAGTAGGGTCACTGAAGCTTTCTTT.

The V and J genes are TRBV5-1 and TRBJ1-6; tentatively, D is TRBD1 (6 bases). From germline, CDR1 is SGHRS and CDR2 YFSETQ. The CDR3 totals 14 residues. The V end lost 7 bases, the J end lost 8 bases, and 16 bases lay between the germline ends. Written as DNA, the CDR3 is TGCGCCAGCGGCGTACAGGGACGCCATTCACCCCTCCACTTT. It translates to CASGVQGRHSPLHF.

The J gene is TRBJ2-5, the V gene TRBV20-1, with 9 bases aligning to TRBD1. The V segment lost 5 bases and the J segment 9 bases; nucleotides outside the gene matches: 10. The germline gives CDR1 DFQATT, CDR2 SNEGSKA (reference sequence). The CDR3 consists of 13 residues. The CDR3 region has the DNA TGCAGTGCTTGGACAGGGGATCATCAGCCCCAGTACTTC. Amino acids: CSAWTGDHQPQYF.

V gene TRBV4-1 combines with J gene TRBJ2-6; 7 nucleotides align to TRBD1. The CDR3 runs 18 residues. Looked up from germline, CDR1 is MGHRA and CDR2 is YSYEKL. The junction had 6 bases not matched to a gene; V was cut back by 1 base and J by 0 bases. CDR3: CASSQVQGVVSGANVLTF. DNA of the CDR3: TGCGCCAGCAGCCAAGTTCAGGGGGTGGTCTCTGGGGCCAACGTCCTGACTTTC.

The gene calls are TRBV10-3 and TRBJ1-1; TRBD1 might be the D (6 bases). V lost 4 bases to trimming and J lost 0 bases, with 12 bases between them. The CDR3 has 15 amino acids. The germline CDR1 and CDR2 sequences are ENHRY and SYGVKD. The CDR3 coding sequence is TGTGCCATCAGTGTGCCAGGGGCCCTGAACACTGAAGCTTTCTTT. The encoded protein is CAISVPGALNTEAFF.

This clonotype occurred many times. The chain couples TRBV10-3 to TRBJ2-2; the D gene is possibly TRBD2 (6 bases). CDR1 is ENHRY, CDR2 SYGVKD, per germline. Trimming cost V 4 bases and J 2 bases, with 14 bases left between them. The CDR3 loop spans 16 amino acids. CDR3 DNA: TGTGCCATCAGTGTCGGGGCTAGCGTTAACACCGGGGAGCTGTTTTTT. Translation: CAISVGASVNTGELFF.

The V and J genes are TRBV20-1 and TRBJ1-5; D may be TRBD1 (5 bases). The V end was cut by 5 bases, the J end by 3 bases, with 17 bases between. Germline V CDR1 and CDR2: DFQATT, SNEGSKA (reference sequence). This CDR3 contains 15 residues. The CDR3 DNA follows: TGCAGTGCTCCCGAGGGGCTTGTGGTCAATCAGCCCCAGCATTTT. It yields the protein CSAPEGLVVNQPQHF.

This clonotype was observed many times. The chain couples TRBV11-3 to TRBJ2-5; D could derive from TRBD1 or TRBD2 (5 bases each). The V gene lost 3 bases and the J gene lost 5 bases, with 10 bases spanning the gap. This CDR3 comprises 13 residues. Germline V lookup: CDR1 SGHNT, CDR2 YENEEA. For the CDR3, the DNA is TGTGCCAGCAGCTTTACGGGGACGGAGACCCAGTACTTC. Encoded protein: CASSFTGTETQYF. Full variable domain (outside the CDR3, taken from reference TRBV11-3 and TRBJ2-5): EAGVVQSPRYKIIEKKQPVAFWCNPISGHNTLYWYLQNLGQGPELLIRYENEEAVDDSQLPKDRFSAERLKGVDSTLKIQPAELGDSAVYLCASSFTGTETQYFGPGTRLLVL.

This clonotype came up a few times. The chain carries TRBV4-1 and TRBJ1-6, with no clear D. The V and J ends lost 0 bases and 13 bases respectively, with 16 bases between them. The CDR3 runs 15 residues. From germline, CDR1 is MGHRA and CDR2 YSYEKL. The CDR3 nucleotides read TGCGCCAGCAGCCAAGATAGAGCTTTTACCTCCCCCCTCCACTTT. It yields the protein CASSQDRAFTSPLHF.

The sample holds a few counts of this clonotype. The V call is TRBV15, the J call TRBJ1-5; D remains ambiguous. Germline lookup yields CDR1 LNHNV and CDR2 YYDKDF (reference sequence). CDR3 size: 13 residues. V was trimmed by 6 bases and J by 0 bases, leaving 6 bases between them. The CDR3 DNA sequence: TGTGCCACCAGATCGGGTAGCAATCAGCCCCAGCATTTT. Protein sequence: CATRSGSNQPQHF.

V usage is TRBV6-5 and J usage is TRBJ2-2, with 13 bases that match TRBD2. The CDR3 runs 17 residues. Germline assignment: CDR1 MNHEY and CDR2 SVGAGI. V was pared by 6 bases and J by 5 bases, with 9 bases of the junction left unmatched. CDR3 in amino acids: CASREWTSGSVTGELFF. CDR3 in DNA: TGTGCCAGCAGAGAATGGACTAGCGGGAGTGTTACCGGGGAGCTGTTTTTT.

This chain links TRBV9 with TRBJ1-1, with D possibly matching TRBD1 (5 bases). CDR1 SGDLS and CDR2 YYNGEE come from the germline V gene. This CDR3 spans 13 amino acids. Trimming shortened V by 7 bases and J by 5 bases, and 15 bases separated the two germline ends. CDR3 sequence reads: CASGGSWGTEAFF. The CDR3 DNA reads TGTGCCAGCGGGGGAAGTTGGGGGACTGAAGCTTTCTTT.